This is a list of T cell receptor beta chains from one sample in a study of identical twins. Each CDR3 protein is one row after TCRdb ran MiXCR on the 5' RACE reads. The profile shows approximately 890,000 distinct CDR3 sequences, roughly an eighth of them singletons. These data were likewise used in another study, on yellow fever vaccine responses in identical twins.

Sequencing used PBMCs. The receptors derive from a woman aged 18-30 years in good health. Each CDR3 is given with its conserved first and last residue. The order of the fields is V gene, J gene, D gene, CDR3 protein. The D gene is left open where the match is weak.

TRBV27	TRBJ2-7	TRBD2	CASSLSGLAGPYEQYF
TRBV10-3	TRBJ2-7	TRBD2	CAISPGLSYEQYF
TRBV7-8	TRBJ2-6	NA	CASSLAFEGPGANVLTF
TRBV5-1	TRBJ1-5	TRBD1	CASSLTGQGGNQPQHF
TRBV15	TRBJ2-5	TRBD2	CATSRGQLAGMETQYF
TRBV7-6	TRBJ1-1	TRBD1	CASSGHRGTEAFF
TRBV6-5	TRBJ2-2	NA	CASSYSRGGPTGELFF
TRBV14	TRBJ2-1	TRBD2	CASSQVVLAGGNEQFF
TRBV29-1	TRBJ1-1	NA	CSALGGANTEAFF
TRBV10-3	TRBJ2-2	TRBD1	CATGQGLNTGELFF
TRBV5-1	TRBJ2-3	NA	CASSKGIADTQYF
TRBV24-1	TRBJ2-3	TRBD2	CATGLAGVRADTQYF
TRBV3-1	TRBJ1-1	NA	CASSLLTAWGNTEAFF
TRBV27	TRBJ2-7	TRBD2	CASSFLSGRGTYEQYF
TRBV4-2	TRBJ2-1	NA	CASSQDRDSHNEQFF
TRBV19	TRBJ1-2	TRBD1	CATQGGGFTF
TRBV10-3	TRBJ2-1	TRBD1	CAISVGHPGQGAQEQFF
TRBV5-1	TRBJ2-7	TRBD2	CASSFRRESYEQYF
TRBV27	TRBJ2-5	NA	CASSLPTPVGQGPKTQYF
TRBV19	TRBJ1-1	TRBD1	CASSILPGGDTEAFF
TRBV6-1	TRBJ1-1	TRBD1	CATRIGTGTNTEAFF
TRBV20-1	TRBJ2-7	NA	CSASLADSSYEQYF
TRBV28	TRBJ1-2	TRBD1	CASSRRDRHSYGYTF